A selection of T cell receptor beta chains follows, all from one sample in a study of shared clonotypes between healthy human individuals. Libraries were prepared by immunoSEQ multiplex PCR; TCRdb keeps only in-frame clonotypes and omits some of them. The repertoire consists of over 1.4 million clones, with 95% to 97% occurring once and the leading ten covering roughly 1.2%. The sample consisted of naive CD4+ T cells sorted from blood. These receptors all stem from a man aged 25 to 40 in good health. CDR3s include the opening cysteine and the closing phenylalanine or tryptophan. Fields, in order: CDR3 length, V gene, clone size, J gene, D gene, CDR3 DNA, CDR3 protein. A D gene is named only where the DNA matches it firmly. Size is stated for part of the rows, as once, few or many counts, or as a class when the clone is expanded.

12	TRBV7-2	.	TRBJ2-2	.	TGTGCCAGCAGCTTACGAACCGGGGAGCTGTTTTTT	CASSLRTGELFF
14	TRBV18	once	TRBJ2-1	.	TGTGCCAGCTCACCTCAGACTAGCTACAATGAGCAGTTCTTC	CASSPQTSYNEQFF
17	TRBV5-1	.	TRBJ2-1	TRBD2	TGCGCCAGCAGCCTCGGACTAGCGGGAACCTCCTACAATGAGCAGTTCTTC	CASSLGLAGTSYNEQFF
14	TRBV7-3	.	TRBJ2-7	.	TGTGCCAGCAGCCCCCAAGGTGACTCCTACGAGCAGTACTTC	CASSPQGDSYEQYF
15	TRBV27	once	TRBJ1-2	.	TGTGCCAGCAGCCCATCGGGACGGCATAACTATGGCTACACCTTC	CASSPSGRHNYGYTF
15	TRBV28	.	TRBJ1-5	.	TGTGCCAGCAGTTTTTCAGGGCTGGGGAATCAGCCCCAGCATTTT	CASSFSGLGNQPQHF
14	TRBV6-6	.	TRBJ2-7	TRBD1	TGTGCCAGCAGTTACCTGACAGGGGGCTACGAGCAGTACTTC	CASSYLTGGYEQYF
12	TRBV30	.	TRBJ2-1	TRBD2	TGTGCCTGTAGACTAGCTGGGAATGAGCAGTTCTTC	CACRLAGNEQFF
15	TRBV2	.	TRBJ2-1	TRBD2	TGTGCCAGCAGTGAAGGTAGCGGGAGGTACAATGAGCAGTTCTTC	CASSEGSGRYNEQFF
14	TRBV27	.	TRBJ2-3	.	TGTGCCAGCAGTTTCACAGGGAGGGCAGATACGCAGTATTTT	CASSFTGRADTQYF
14	TRBV6-1	.	TRBJ2-6	.	TGTGCCAGCAGTGAGGCCTCTGGGGCCAACGTCCTGACTTTC	CASSEASGANVLTF
15	TRBV5-1	.	TRBJ2-7	.	TGCGCCAGCACCAAAGGGGGAAGGAGCTCCTACGAGCAGTACTTC	CASTKGGRSSYEQYF
16	TRBV29-1	once	TRBJ2-3	TRBD1	TGCAGCGTTATTAGGTTGACAGGGGGCAGGACAGATACGCAGTATTTT	CSVIRLTGGRTDTQYF
13	TRBV21-1	.	TRBJ1-4	.	TGTGCCAGCAGAGTGAAGGACAGGGAAAAACTGTTTTTT	CASRVKDREKLFF
15	TRBV9	.	TRBJ2-2	TRBD1	TGTGCCAGCACCCTGACAGGGGCGGACACCGGGGAGCTGTTTTTT	CASTLTGADTGELFF
14	TRBV28	.	TRBJ2-1	.	TGTGCCAGCAGTTTCGTCGTAGCTCAGAATGAGCAGTTCTTC	CASSFVVAQNEQFF
16	TRBV11-2	.	TRBJ2-7	TRBD2	TGTGCCAGCAGCCCCTGGCCGGGACTAACCCTCTACGAGCAGTACTTC	CASSPWPGLTLYEQYF
14	TRBV6-5	.	TRBJ1-1	TRBD1	TGTGCCAGCAGTTACCCAGGACAGGGGACTGAAGCTTTCTTT	CASSYPGQGTEAFF
14	TRBV9	.	TRBJ2-2	.	TGTGCCAGCAGCGTGGGACCTAACACCGGGGAGCTGTTTTTT	CASSVGPNTGELFF
13	TRBV19	.	TRBJ1-4	TRBD1	TGTGCCACTTTACAGGGGGCGAATGAAAAACTGTTTTTT	CATLQGANEKLFF
16	TRBV10-3	once	TRBJ1-1	.	TGTGCCATCAGTGAGTCGAGTGGGGGGCGGTACAATGAAGCTTTCTTT	CAISESSGGRYNEAFF
18	TRBV19	.	TRBJ1-1	TRBD1	TGTGCCAGTAGTACAGGGGGACAGGGAATGGGACTGAACACTGAAGCTTTCTTT	CASSTGGQGMGLNTEAFF
12	TRBV5-1	once	TRBJ2-7	.	TGCGCCAGCAGCCCCAGCTCCTACGAGCAGTACTTC	CASSPSSYEQYF
11	TRBV20-1	.	TRBJ1-5	.	TGCAGTGCTAGATCTGGACAGATCCAGCATTTT	CSARSGQIQHF
14	TRBV28	.	TRBJ2-7	.	TGTGCCAGCAGCCCCGGACAAAGCTCCTACGAGCAGTACTTC	CASSPGQSSYEQYF
15	TRBV19	.	TRBJ2-7	TRBD2	TGTGCCAGTAGTCCCAGGACTAGTACTCGGAACGAGCAGTACTTC	CASSPRTSTRNEQYF